Listed below are T cell receptor beta chains from one sample, sequenced in a study of human T cells and chemical hapten exposure. Each CDR3 protein is one row after TCRdb ran MiXCR on the RACE reads. The sample records roughly 32,000 distinct CDR3 sequences, around 6% being singletons. Specimen: whole blood, collected in connection with sensitization to the hapten diphenylcyclopropenone (DPC). The receptors stem from a young man with alopecia areata. Some clones in this sample may be carry-over from other donors' samples. Both conserved end residues are part of each CDR3. D genes are given only for firm matches. Size tells how often a clone was seen (once, few, many) or the class of an expanded clone, and some rows leave it out.

D gene: TRBD2; clone size: few; V gene: TRBV12-3/TRBV12-4; J gene: TRBJ2-5; CDR3 DNA: TGTGCCAGCGGGGATCGGGGGGTCGGAGAGACCCAGTACTTC; CDR3 protein: CASGDRGVGETQYF
D gene: -; clone size: many; V gene: TRBV12-3/TRBV12-4; J gene: TRBJ1-2; CDR3 DNA: TGTGCCAGCAGTTCCCTCGGGGGACCTTATGGCTACACCTTC; CDR3 protein: CASSSLGGPYGYTF
D gene: -; clone size: many; V gene: TRBV4-1; J gene: TRBJ2-1; CDR3 DNA: TGCGCCAGCAGCCAAGCAACTGACTCCTACAATGAGCAGTTCTTC; CDR3 protein: CASSQATDSYNEQFF
D gene: -; clone size: many; V gene: TRBV12-5; J gene: TRBJ1-6; CDR3 DNA: TGTGCTAGTGGTTTGGTCGGGGGAGTGTCACCCCTCCACTTT; CDR3 protein: CASGLVGGVSPLHF
D gene: TRBD2; clone size: many; V gene: TRBV12-3/TRBV12-4; J gene: TRBJ2-2; CDR3 DNA: TGTGCCAGCAGTTTCCTAGCGGGAGTGAGCGGGGAGCTGTTTTTT; CDR3 protein: CASSFLAGVSGELFF
D gene: TRBD2; clone size: many; V gene: TRBV7-2; J gene: TRBJ2-3; CDR3 DNA: TGTGCCAGCAGCTTAGTACTAGCGGGACCGGGAGATACGCAGTATTTT; CDR3 protein: CASSLVLAGPGDTQYF
D gene: TRBD1; clone size: many; V gene: TRBV18; J gene: TRBJ1-2; CDR3 DNA: TGTGCCAGCTCACCGAGCAATACCGGGACAGAGCACTATGGCTACACCTTC; CDR3 protein: CASSPSNTGTEHYGYTF
D gene: -; clone size: many; V gene: TRBV20-1; J gene: TRBJ2-7; CDR3 DNA: TGCAGTGCCCGGGACATGCAGACCTACGAGCAGTACTTC; CDR3 protein: CSARDMQTYEQYF
D gene: -; clone size: few; V gene: TRBV7-2; J gene: TRBJ1-1; CDR3 DNA: TGTGCCAGCAGCGCAAGGGTCGGGGTGGCGCACACTGAAGCTTTCTTT; CDR3 protein: CASSARVGVAHTEAFF
D gene: -; clone size: many; V gene: TRBV7-2; J gene: TRBJ2-7; CDR3 DNA: TGTGCCAGCGAAACGGGACTCCTCTACGAGCAGTACTTC; CDR3 protein: CASETGLLYEQYF
D gene: -; clone size: many; V gene: TRBV29-1; J gene: TRBJ1-2; CDR3 DNA: TGCAGCGTTGAGGGAGGGGAGCTCCGGGGCGCCAGGGATGGCTACACCTTC; CDR3 protein: CSVEGGELRGARDGYTF
D gene: TRBD1; clone size: many; V gene: TRBV20-1; J gene: TRBJ2-5; CDR3 DNA: TGCAGTTGGCAGGGACAGGGGAGGGGCCAAGAGACCCAGTACTTC; CDR3 protein: CSWQGQGRGQETQYF
D gene: -; clone size: many; V gene: TRBV4-3; J gene: TRBJ2-7; CDR3 DNA: TGCGCCAGCAGCCAAGACCGCCGGGCGCACTACGAGCAGTACTTC; CDR3 protein: CASSQDRRAHYEQYF
D gene: TRBD2; clone size: many; V gene: TRBV4-2; J gene: TRBJ2-3; CDR3 DNA: TGTGCCAGCAGCCGAAGCGGGACTAGCGGGGGGGTAGGTACAGATACGCAGTATTTT; CDR3 protein: CASSRSGTSGGVGTDTQYF
D gene: -; clone size: many; V gene: TRBV28; J gene: TRBJ2-3; CDR3 DNA: TGTGCCAGCAGTTTGGGGCGGGGAGGTTATACGCAGTATTTT; CDR3 protein: CASSLGRGGYTQYF
D gene: -; clone size: many; V gene: TRBV7-9; J gene: TRBJ1-1; CDR3 DNA: TGTGCCAGCAGCTCGGGGGATAGGACTGAAGCTTTCTTT; CDR3 protein: CASSSGDRTEAFF
D gene: -; clone size: many; V gene: TRBV6-2/TRBV6-3; J gene: TRBJ1-2; CDR3 DNA: TGTGCCAGCAGTTACCAACACCGTGGGCCCTATGGCTACACCTTC; CDR3 protein: CASSYQHRGPYGYTF
D gene: -; clone size: many; V gene: TRBV4-3; J gene: TRBJ1-6; CDR3 DNA: TGCGCCAGCAGCCAAGAACCCTCGGGGAGCTCCTATAATTCACCCCTCCACTTT; CDR3 protein: CASSQEPSGSSYNSPLHF
D gene: TRBD1; clone size: many; V gene: TRBV2; J gene: TRBJ2-2; CDR3 DNA: TGTGCCAGCAGTGATGAACCAGGGGGCGAGGCCGGGGAGCTGTTTTTT; CDR3 protein: CASSDEPGGEAGELFF
D gene: TRBD1; clone size: many; V gene: TRBV4-2; J gene: TRBJ1-2; CDR3 DNA: TGTGCCAGCAGCCAAGACCTCACAGGGGCAAGTGACTATGGCTACACCTTC; CDR3 protein: CASSQDLTGASDYGYTF
D gene: -; clone size: many; V gene: TRBV5-4; J gene: TRBJ1-2; CDR3 DNA: TGTGCCAGCAGCGATCAGACAGATGGCTACACCTTC; CDR3 protein: CASSDQTDGYTF
D gene: -; clone size: -; V gene: TRBV28; J gene: TRBJ2-5; CDR3 DNA: TGTGCCAGCAGTTCCGGACAGAAAGAGACCCAGTACTTC; CDR3 protein: CASSSGQKETQYF
D gene: -; clone size: many; V gene: TRBV15; J gene: TRBJ1-2; CDR3 DNA: TGTGCCACCAGCAGAGATAAGGGACCCAACCGGGATGGCTACACCTTC; CDR3 protein: CATSRDKGPNRDGYTF
D gene: -; clone size: many; V gene: TRBV6-2/TRBV6-3; J gene: TRBJ2-7; CDR3 DNA: TGTGCCAGCTCCGGAATAGCCTACGAGCAGTACTTC; CDR3 protein: CASSGIAYEQYF